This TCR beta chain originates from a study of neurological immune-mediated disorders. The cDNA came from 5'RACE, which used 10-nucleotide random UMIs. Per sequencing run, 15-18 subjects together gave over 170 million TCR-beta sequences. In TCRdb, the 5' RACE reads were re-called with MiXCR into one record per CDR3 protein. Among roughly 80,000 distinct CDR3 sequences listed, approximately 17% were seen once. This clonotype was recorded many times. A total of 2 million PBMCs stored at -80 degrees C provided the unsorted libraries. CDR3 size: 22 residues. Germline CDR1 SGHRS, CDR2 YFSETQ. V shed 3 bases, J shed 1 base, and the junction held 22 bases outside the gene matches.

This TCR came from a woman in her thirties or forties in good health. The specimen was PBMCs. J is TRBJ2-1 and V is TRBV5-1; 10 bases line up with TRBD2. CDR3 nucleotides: TGCGCCAGCAGCTCTTCCGGAAGCGGGGGGGCCCCATGGTTTTATTCCTACAATGAGCAGTTCTTC. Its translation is CASSSSGSGGAPWFYSYNEQFF.